This T cell receptor beta chain was documented in a study of blood T cells in healthy people across ages. V lost 3 bases, J lost 4 bases, and 21 bases lay in between. This CDR3 region has 17 residues. The germline gives CDR1 SGHTA, CDR2 FQGNSA. A second PCR, run for 7 to 11 cycles, used a sample-barcoded 5' primer plus a J-beta primer mix. Every cDNA molecule bore a tag from a template-switch adaptor containing 12 random nucleotides. TCRdb itself ran the 5' RACE reads through MiXCR, one entry per CDR3 protein. The profile shows 1.5 million to 2 million distinct CDR3 sequences, 25% to 30% of them singletons.

The clonotype originates from a woman aged 25 to 39 in good health. What was sequenced was blood. The V call is TRBV7-2, the J call TRBJ1-2; D possibly corresponds to TRBD1 (6 bases). The CDR3 loop is CASSFRARGALGYGYTF. CDR3 nucleotide sequence: TGTGCCAGCAGCTTTAGGGCCAGGGGCGCGCTAGGCTATGGCTACACCTTC.